This T cell receptor beta chain originates from a study of blood T cell repertoires in COVID-19 (TCRdb year 2020). General notes on the study: Collaborator samples came from the United States, Italy and Spain and covered acute and convalescent phases of COVID-19. The material from the prospective study consisted of cDNA or gDNA derived from T cells, B-cell-depleted T cells, or PBMCs. The dataset comprised deeply sampled blood TCRbeta repertoires from subjects exposed to, actively infected with, or recovered from COVID-19. The repertoires were released in a freely available public database intended as a resource for research on the immune response to SARS-CoV-2. The samples were drawn from two sources: the first 160 participants of the ongoing ImmuneRACE study, and 1,000 to 1,500 subjects contributed by 6 global collaborators. Sample metadata almost always included a de-identified subject ID, COVID-19 status, age in years and sex. HLA class I and class II types, where available, came from metadata supplied by the sample provider rather than from assay-based typing. On the study overall, not on this receptor specifically: Clinical and demographic metadata were provided uncurated, with the amount varying by source and participant.

As concerns this clone: No antigen is known for it. No much larger clone is present one base from it, and per-base qualities are unavailable.

TCRbeta CDR3 regions were amplified from genomic DNA by means of the immunoSEQ Assay, a bias-controlled multiplex PCR. The original pipeline was this. The number of nucleated cells in each sample was estimated from the amplification of reference gene primers within the assay. To quantify the absolute abundance of each unique TCRbeta CDR3 rearrangement, sequence reads were collapsed and filtered. For each sample, productive Simpson clonality was calculated as the square root of Simpson's diversity index over productive rearrangements. What TCRdb holds here is the immuneACCESS table cut down to in-frame rearrangements. Part of the clones is not present; checked against another copy, under half of the missing clones reflect an unresolved V gene, and the others are unexplained. V, J and clone size were drawn from that table, and D and trimming were deduced from the DNA. The sample yields hundreds of thousands of clones; 65% to 90% were counted once. Of the sample, 7.2% is held by the ten largest clones.

CDR1 KGHSH and CDR2 LQKENI were looked up in the germline V gene. The CDR3 measures 15 amino acids from cysteine to phenylalanine. Left in the record is the CDR3 DNA by itself, 45 bases read in frame from the first base. V is cut by 0 bases and J by 1 base, and the space between the germline ends is 9 bases. Collaborating institutions collected whole blood in K2EDTA tubes following their own protocols. Collaborator samples were shipped for TCRbeta analysis as frozen whole blood, isolated PBMCs, or DNA extracted from either sample type. The sequenced sample was peripheral blood. The rearrangement joined TRBV18 to TRBJ1-1, and perhaps TRBD1 as D gene, on 6 matching bases. This receptor was obtained from a human donor in a cohort sampled during active COVID-19. The CDR3 is CASSPPGHQNTEAFF. In nucleotides, the sequence is TGTGCCAGCTCACCACCGGGACACCAGAACACTGAAGCTTTCTTT.